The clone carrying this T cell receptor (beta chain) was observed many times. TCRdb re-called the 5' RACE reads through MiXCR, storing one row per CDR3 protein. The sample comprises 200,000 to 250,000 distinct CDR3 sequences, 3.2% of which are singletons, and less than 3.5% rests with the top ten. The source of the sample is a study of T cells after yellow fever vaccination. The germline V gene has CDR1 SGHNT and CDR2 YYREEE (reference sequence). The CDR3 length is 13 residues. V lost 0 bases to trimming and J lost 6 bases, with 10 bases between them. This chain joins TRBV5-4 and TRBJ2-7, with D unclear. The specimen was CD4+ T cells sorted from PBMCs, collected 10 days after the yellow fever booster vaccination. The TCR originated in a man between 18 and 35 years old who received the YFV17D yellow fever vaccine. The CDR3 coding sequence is TGTGCCAGCAGCTTGGCTGGGCACTCCGAGCAGTACGTC. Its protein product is CASSLAGHSEQYV.